The rows below give T cell receptor beta chains drawn from one sample of a study of a mutant IDH1 vaccine in newly diagnosed glioma. The protocol was immunoSEQ multiplex PCR, while the TCRdb copy is restricted to in-frame clones and leaves out a portion. The repertoire holds 31,000 or so clones, about 86% seen once, with 29% in the top ten. Their cognate antigens are unknown. Source: PBMCs, taken from a glioma patient whose treatment included an IDH1 peptide vaccine. Receptors originate from a man between 25 and 39 years old with glioma. Both conserved end residues are part of each CDR3. D genes are given only for firm matches.

>TRBV5-6|.|TRBJ1-4
CASSLRTAHRDSNEKLFF
TGTGCCAGCAGCTTGCGGACAGCCCATCGTGATTCTAATGAAAAACTGTTTTTT
>TRBV2|.|TRBJ1-5
CASAGSNQPQHF
TGTGCCAGCGCGGGAAGCAATCAGCCCCAGCATTTT
>TRBV5-4|.|TRBJ1-1
CASRLRPINTEAFF
TGTGCCAGCAGACTCAGACCTATTAACACTGAAGCTTTCTTT
>TRBV5-6|TRBD1|TRBJ2-2
CASSLVQGDTGELFF
TGTGCCAGCAGCTTGGTGCAGGGGGACACCGGGGAGCTGTTTTTT
>TRBV29-1|.|TRBJ2-6
CSVGVRFSGANVLTF
TGCAGCGTTGGTGTTAGATTCTCTGGGGCCAACGTCCTGACTTTC
>TRBV20-1|.|TRBJ2-1
CSARSDNEQFF
TGCAGTGCACGGTCCGACAATGAGCAGTTCTTC
>TRBV5-6|.|TRBJ1-4
CASSSLQTEINEKLFF
TGTGCCAGCAGCTCCCTCCAGACAGAGATTAATGAAAAACTGTTTTTT
>TRBV5-1|.|TRBJ2-1
CASTPQGATYNEQFF
TGCGCCAGCACCCCCCAAGGGGCCACCTACAATGAGCAGTTCTTC
>TRBV4-2|.|TRBJ2-7
CASSQGGAYEQYF
TGTGCCAGCAGCCAAGGAGGGGCGTACGAGCAGTACTTC
>TRBV30|.|TRBJ2-7
CAWRGFLSYEQYF
TGTGCCTGGAGGGGGTTCCTCTCCTACGAGCAGTACTTC
>TRBV7-9|TRBD2|TRBJ2-2
CASSPTGLAGGTGELFF
TGTGCCAGCAGCCCAACGGGACTAGCGGGAGGGACCGGGGAGCTGTTTTTT
>TRBV28|.|TRBJ1-1
CASKLGGGYGANTEAFF
TGTGCCAGCAAGCTGGGGGGGGGTTACGGGGCCAACACTGAAGCTTTCTTT
>TRBV19|TRBD2|TRBJ2-3
CASSGTSGPYTGTQYF
TGTGCCAGTAGTGGGACTAGCGGGCCCTACACCGGAACGCAGTATTTT